This record concerns one T cell receptor (beta chain) sequence. This sample is drawn from a study of regulatory T cells in long-lasting Graves disease. Time point indicated: newly diagnosed GD, antithyroid drugs for less than 3 months. RNA extracted from PBMCs served as the sequencing template. The patients were drawn from one endocrinology department in Xi'an, China. Investigators prepared the TCR beta libraries by applying iRepertoire HTBI primers and Arm-PCR of CDR3 regions. TCRdb reanalysed the multiplex PCR reads using MiXCR and keeps one entry per CDR3 protein. The sample includes around 480,000 distinct CDR3 sequences, about 16% of them seen just once. J lost 5 bases, V lost 8 bases, and 10 bases had no gene match. Germline V gene sequence: CDR1 MRHNA, CDR2 SNTAGT. The length of the CDR3 is 14 residues. A further study also used this sample, focusing on T cells in Graves' hyperthyroidism and ophthalmopathy. That study adds: Initially, a first-round RT-PCR of the TCR CDR3 employed the HTBI primer set.

The sequencing used peripheral blood mononuclear cells (PBMCs), collected at new diagnosis, from a patient treated with antithyroid drugs. This rearrangement joins TRBV6-4 to TRBJ2-7; TRBD1 matches 9 bases. The clonotype was recovered from a man aged 35 to 55 with Graves disease. The chain's CDR3 is CASEPGQGADEQYF. CDR3 DNA: TGTGCCAGCGAACCGGGACAGGGTGCCGACGAGCAGTACTTC.